This is a list of T cell receptor beta chains from one sample in a study of CD8+ T cells in alopecia areata. The data were produced by immunoSEQ multiplex PCR, yet TCRdb's version contains in-frame clones alone and is incomplete. This table holds about 12,000 clones, around three fifths found once. The specimen was skin. Every receptor here comes from a human donor with alopecia areata. Each CDR3 is given with its conserved first and last residue. A D gene is named only where the DNA matches it firmly. Clone sizes are given selectively: once, few, many, or a class where the clone is expanded.

size: few; J: TRBJ2-7; D: NA; V: TRBV5-6; CDR3: CASSLETYEQYF; DNA: TGTGCCAGCAGCTTGGAGACATACGAGCAGTACTTC
size: NA; J: TRBJ1-2; D: TRBD1; V: TRBV11-3; CDR3: CASSFQRTGGNYGYTF; DNA: TGTGCCAGCAGCTTCCAGAGGACAGGGGGGAACTATGGCTACACCTTC
size: NA; J: TRBJ2-5; D: TRBD2; V: TRBV12-5; CDR3: CASGTSGKETQYF; DNA: TGTGCTAGTGGGACTAGCGGAAAAGAGACCCAGTACTTC
size: medium-sized; J: TRBJ2-1; D: NA; V: TRBV2; CDR3: CASSDVGQVEQFF; DNA: TGTGCCAGCAGTGATGTGGGGCAGGTTGAGCAGTTCTTC
size: few; J: TRBJ2-7; D: NA; V: TRBV29-1; CDR3: CSVVGANYEQYF; DNA: TGCAGCGTTGTTGGGGCCAACTACGAGCAGTACTTC
size: NA; J: TRBJ2-1; D: TRBD2; V: TRBV7-8; CDR3: CASSLARMVKTSGSNEQFF; DNA: TGTGCCAGCAGCTTAGCGCGCATGGTTAAGACTAGCGGGAGCAATGAGCAGTTCTTC
size: NA; J: TRBJ2-1; D: NA; V: TRBV6-6; CDR3: CASSPGRGSYNEQFF; DNA: TGTGCCAGCAGCCCGGGGCGGGGTTCCTACAATGAGCAGTTCTTC
size: NA; J: TRBJ2-7; D: NA; V: TRBV2; CDR3: CASSPDRYYGQYF; DNA: TGTGCCAGCAGCCCCGACAGGTACTACGGGCAGTACTTC
size: NA; J: TRBJ2-7; D: NA; V: TRBV28; CDR3: CASSLCRASYEQYF; DNA: TGTGCCAGCAGTTTATGCAGGGCTTCCTACGAGCAGTACTTC
size: few; J: TRBJ2-5; D: TRBD2; V: TRBV11-2; CDR3: CASSLDLAGGGETQYF; DNA: TGTGCCAGCAGCTTAGACCTAGCGGGAGGGGGGGAGACCCAGTACTTC
size: NA; J: TRBJ2-5; D: NA; V: TRBV28; CDR3: CASSEGGGGAETQYF; DNA: TGTGCCAGCAGTGAAGGTGGAGGGGGCGCAGAGACCCAGTACTTC
size: NA; J: TRBJ2-5; D: TRBD2; V: TRBV4-1; CDR3: CASSRILRLAGGETQYF; DNA: TGCGCCAGCAGCCGCATCCTTCGACTAGCGGGAGGAGAGACCCAGTACTTC
size: NA; J: TRBJ2-5; D: NA; V: TRBV10-3; CDR3: CAISDGSQETQYF; DNA: TGTGCCATCAGTGATGGCAGTCAAGAGACCCAGTACTTC
size: NA; J: TRBJ2-1; D: TRBD1; V: TRBV11-2; CDR3: CASSSFTLRDREDNEQFF; DNA: TGTGCCAGCAGCTCCTTCACCCTCAGGGACAGAGAAGACAATGAGCAGTTCTTC
size: NA; J: TRBJ2-7; D: NA; V: TRBV7-8; CDR3: CASSLQGGFNYEQYF; DNA: TGTGCCAGCAGCTTACAGGGGGGCTTCAACTACGAGCAGTACTTC
size: NA; J: TRBJ2-1; D: NA; V: TRBV11-2; CDR3: CASSSRGAGSNEQFF; DNA: TGTGCCAGCAGCTCCCGAGGAGCAGGGAGTAATGAGCAGTTCTTC
size: NA; J: TRBJ2-2; D: TRBD1; V: TRBV9; CDR3: CASSGQGFHGELFF; DNA: TGTGCCAGCAGCGGACAGGGGTTTCACGGGGAGCTGTTTTTT
size: NA; J: TRBJ1-4; D: NA; V: TRBV5-1; CDR3: CASSSYGSEKLFF; DNA: TGCGCCAGCAGCTCCTACGGAAGTGAAAAACTGTTTTTT
size: NA; J: TRBJ2-1; D: TRBD2; V: TRBV11-2; CDR3: CASSLGEGSYNEQFF; DNA: TGTGCCAGCAGCCTCGGGGAGGGCTCCTACAATGAGCAGTTCTTC
size: NA; J: TRBJ2-2; D: NA; V: TRBV6-5; CDR3: CASSYSGNTGELFF; DNA: TGTGCCAGCAGTTACTCGGGGAACACCGGGGAGCTGTTTTTT
size: NA; J: TRBJ1-1; D: NA; V: TRBV6-6; CDR3: CASSYSERMETEAFF; DNA: TGTGCCAGCAGTTACTCTGAGAGGATGGAGACTGAAGCTTTCTTT
size: NA; J: TRBJ1-5; D: NA; V: TRBV18; CDR3: CASSEQTNQPQHF; DNA: TGTGCCAGCTCAGAACAGACCAATCAGCCCCAGCATTTT
size: NA; J: TRBJ2-7; D: TRBD1; V: TRBV2; CDR3: CASAGTGATYEQYF; DNA: TGTGCCAGCGCCGGGACAGGGGCTACCTACGAGCAGTACTTC
size: NA; J: TRBJ2-7; D: TRBD2; V: TRBV7-2; CDR3: CASSRGLAGPASYEQYF; DNA: TGTGCCAGCAGCAGAGGACTAGCGGGACCCGCCTCCTACGAGCAGTACTTC
size: few; J: TRBJ2-7; D: NA; V: TRBV7-9; CDR3: CASSLAPTFSSWTEQYF; DNA: TGTGCCAGCAGCTTAGCCCCCACTTTCTCTAGCTGGACCGAGCAGTACTTC
size: NA; J: TRBJ2-7; D: TRBD1; V: TRBV7-8; CDR3: CASSSQTWAGGFYEQYF; DNA: TGTGCCAGCAGCTCGCAAACTTGGGCAGGGGGTTTCTACGAGCAGTACTTC
size: few; J: TRBJ1-2; D: NA; V: TRBV4-1; CDR3: CASSQADNYGYTF; DNA: TGCGCCAGCAGCCAAGCCGATAACTATGGCTACACCTTC
size: NA; J: TRBJ2-1; D: TRBD1; V: TRBV15; CDR3: CATSRDRGSSYNEQFF; DNA: TGTGCCACCAGCAGGGACAGGGGGTCCTCCTACAATGAGCAGTTCTTC
size: NA; J: TRBJ2-3; D: TRBD2; V: TRBV6-6; CDR3: CASSYGLAGGTDTQYF; DNA: TGTGCCAGCAGTTACGGCCTAGCGGGAGGGACAGATACGCAGTATTTT